One sample yielded the 10 T cell receptor beta chains listed below, sequenced in a study of radiotherapy plus CTLA-4 blockade in lung cancer. Measured with immunoSEQ multiplex PCR; TCRdb has only the in-frame clones, and not every one. Of over 30,000 clones in the sample, around 70% are singletons; the top ten hold 4% to 5.5%. The material was peripheral blood, obtained from a patient treated with radiotherapy plus ipilimumab. These TCRs come from a human donor with non-small cell lung cancer whose response to radiotherapy plus ipilimumab could not be evaluated.

This clone was observed a single time. The chain has TRBV9 and TRBJ1-1, with a possible D match to TRBD1 (6 bases). The CDR3 runs to 15 residues. V was trimmed by 1 base and J by 1 base, leaving 11 bases between them. Germline-derived CDR1 and CDR2 are SGDLS and YYNGEE. This CDR3 reads CASSVLGAGNTEAFF. In DNA form, the CDR3 reads TGTGCCAGCAGCGTATTGGGGGCAGGGAACACTGAAGCTTTCTTT.

The rearrangement links TRBV4-1 to TRBJ2-5, with a possible D match to TRBD1 (6 bases). The CDR3 spans 14 residues. Germline CDR1 MGHRA, CDR2 YSYEKL. Trimming left V 4 bases short and J 6 bases short, with 15 bases between. CDR3 region: CASSPYTGSQTQYF. In DNA form, the CDR3 reads TGCGCCAGCAGCCCCTATACAGGGTCACAGACCCAGTACTTC.

This chain links TRBV28 with TRBJ2-5; TRBD1 matches at 10 bases. Trimming removed 6 bases from V and 4 bases from J; junction bases left unmatched: 8. Germline loops: CDR1 MDHEN, CDR2 SYDVKM. The CDR3 extends over 15 amino acids. CDR3 sequence (DNA): TGTGCCAGCAGACCCCCGACAGGGGGCGCAGAGACCCAGTACTTC. Protein: CASRPPTGGAETQYF.

The V gene is TRBV6-5, the J gene TRBJ1-2, with 8 nucleotides matching TRBD1. Germline lookup yields CDR1 MNHEY and CDR2 SVGAGI. Unmatched junction bases numbered 6, after V lost 11 bases and J lost 1 base. CDR3 length equals 13 residues. CDR3 nucleotide sequence: TGTGCCGCACAGGGGGGGGTTAACTATGGCTACACCTTC. It encodes CAAQGGVNYGYTF.

As regards this clone: At one boundary the junction diverges from the germline segment, which might be a read error. Other DNA sequences in the same sample also yield this CDR3. The J gene is TRBJ2-1, the V gene TRBV4-1; 12 bases line up with TRBD2. This CDR3 region has 16 residues. From germline, CDR1 is MGHRA and CDR2 YSYEKL. CDR3 DNA sequence: TGCGCCAGTAGCCCAGGAAGACTAGCGGGAGCCAATGAGCAGTTCTTC. It codes for CASSPGRLAGANEQFF.

This clone has more than one count but fewer than ten. The CDR3 DNA is TGTGCCAGCAGTTCCGCCCTAAAAAGGGGCGGGGAGCTGTTTTTT. As protein: CASSSALKRGGELFF. V usage is TRBV6-1 and J usage is TRBJ2-2; maybe TRBD1 (5 bases). The CDR3 has 15 amino acids. Looked up from germline, CDR1 is MNHNS and CDR2 is SASEGT. V was clipped by 5 bases and J by 7 bases, with 17 bases between them.

The V gene is TRBV6-5, the J gene TRBJ1-2, with D tentatively TRBD1 (6 bases). Per the germline V gene, CDR1 is MNHEY and CDR2 is SVGAGI. The length of the CDR3 is 15 residues. V shed 5 bases and J shed 2 bases, with 15 bases lying between them. The CDR3 reads CASSAGKTGNYGYTF. In DNA form, the CDR3 reads TGTGCCAGCAGTGCCGGCAAAACAGGGAACTATGGCTACACCTTC.

This sequence joins TRBV11-3 and TRBJ2-1; TRBD2 matches at 10 bases. The CDR3 covers 16 residues. Germline values: CDR1 SGHNT, CDR2 YENEEA. V was pared by 4 bases and J by 2 bases, with 5 bases of the junction left unmatched. CDR3 loop: CASSWSSGRTYNEQFF. For the CDR3, the DNA is TGTGCCAGCAGCTGGAGTAGCGGGAGGACCTACAATGAGCAGTTCTTC.

This chain connects TRBV7-2 to TRBJ2-1, with a weak D call TRBD2 (6 bases). Germline CDR1 reads SGHTA; CDR2 reads FQGNSA. This CDR3 is built from 17 residues. V was trimmed by 1 base and J by 7 bases, leaving 20 bases between them. CDR3 in amino acids: CASSLVVSGDWANEQFF. For the CDR3, the DNA is TGTGCCAGCAGCTTAGTGGTTTCGGGGGACTGGGCTAATGAGCAGTTCTTC.

The count of this clone is one. The chain recombines TRBV28 with TRBJ2-7, with TRBD1 as a possible D gene (6 bases). Trimming shortened V by 2 bases and J by 0 bases, and 8 bases separated the two germline ends. CDR1 is MDHEN, CDR2 SYDVKM, per germline. This CDR3 region has 14 residues. The CDR3 region has the DNA TGTGCCAGCAGTTTAGGGGGCCGCTCCTACGAGCAGTACTTC. It specifies CASSLGGRSYEQYF.